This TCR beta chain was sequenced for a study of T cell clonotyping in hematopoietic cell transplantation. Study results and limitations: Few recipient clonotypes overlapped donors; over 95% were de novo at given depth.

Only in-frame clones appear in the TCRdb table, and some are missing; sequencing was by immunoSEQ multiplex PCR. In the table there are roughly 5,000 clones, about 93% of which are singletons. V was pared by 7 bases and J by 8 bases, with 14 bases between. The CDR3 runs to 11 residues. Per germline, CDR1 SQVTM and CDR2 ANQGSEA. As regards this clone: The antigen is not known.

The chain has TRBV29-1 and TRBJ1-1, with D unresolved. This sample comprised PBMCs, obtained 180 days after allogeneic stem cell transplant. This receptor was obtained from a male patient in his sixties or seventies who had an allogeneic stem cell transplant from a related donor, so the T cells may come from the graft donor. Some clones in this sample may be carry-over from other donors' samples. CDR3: CSGSGVGEAFF. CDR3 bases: TGCAGCGGGTCCGGGGTGGGGGAAGCTTTCTTT.